Shown below are 9 T cell receptor beta chains from a single sample sequenced in a study of T cell changes during pregnancy in multiple sclerosis. Assay used: immunoSEQ multiplex PCR; TCRdb lists only in-frame clones, some missing. Of about 36,000 clones in the sample, around 93% were seen once. This specimen consisted of CD4+ T cells from peripheral blood mononuclear cells, obtained in the first trimester of pregnancy. These receptor sequences come from a female donor with multiple sclerosis, enrolled in a pregnancy study.

This chain links TRBV4-2 with TRBJ1-2; 7 positions agree with TRBD1. With V trimmed by 0 bases and J by 0 bases, 10 bases remained unmatched. This CDR3 has 18 amino acids. Germline CDR1 LGHNA, CDR2 YNFKEQ. CDR3 residues: CASSQDLRGTDTNYGYTF. The CDR3 coding sequence is TGTGCCAGCAGCCAAGACCTACGAGGGACAGACACTAACTATGGCTACACCTTC.

The sample holds a few counts of this clone. This chain joins TRBV5-1 and TRBJ1-2, with 11 bases identical to TRBD1. The CDR3 has 14 residues. CDR1 is SGHRS and CDR2 is YFSETQ in the germline V gene. Trimming at V came to 0 bases and at J to 8 bases, leaving 3 bases not matched to a gene. In nucleotides, the CDR3 is TGCGCCAGCAGCTTGGCCGGGACAGGGGGAGGCTACACCTTC. Translation gives CASSLAGTGGGYTF.

The genes are TRBV5-1 and TRBJ2-4; TRBD2 matches 7 bases. V lost 7 bases to trimming and J lost 6 bases; unmatched junction nucleotides: 13. Germline CDR1 and CDR2: SGHRS and YFSETQ. CDR3 length: 15 residues. CDR3 DNA sequence: TGCGCCAGCTCGCTAGCGGAGCCCGGAGTAAACATTCAGTACTTC. Its protein is CASSLAEPGVNIQYF.

This chain uses TRBV6-1 with TRBJ2-1; 7 nucleotides agree with TRBD1. The CDR3 is 13 residues long. Germline CDR1 and CDR2: MNHNS and SASEGT. Losses at the gene ends were 6 bases for V and 7 bases for J; bases not matched to a gene: 6. The CDR3 region is CASSALRGNEQFF. CDR3 DNA sequence: TGTGCCAGCAGCGCTCTCAGGGGGAATGAGCAGTTCTTC.

The chain combines TRBV7-9 with TRBJ2-5; TRBD2 matches at 7 bases. With 5 bases clipped from V and 2 bases from J, the junction kept 14 bases outside the gene matches. Germline V gene sequence: CDR1 SEHNR, CDR2 FQNEAQ (reference sequence). The CDR3 spans 17 residues. The CDR3 reads CASSPVGRGNPQETQYF. In nucleotides, the CDR3 is TGTGCCAGCAGCCCCGTAGGGCGGGGGAATCCTCAAGAGACCCAGTACTTC. The full variable domain, completed using reference TRBV7-9 and TRBJ2-5, is DTGVSQNPRHKITKRGQNVTFRCDPISEHNRLYWYRQTLGQGPEFLTYFQNEAQLEKSRLLSDRFSAERPKGSFSTLEIQRTEQGDSAMYLCASSPVGRGNPQETQYFGPGTRLLVL.

The chain has TRBV19 and TRBJ1-5, with D perhaps TRBD1 (6 bases). The CDR3 sequence is 15 residues long. Germline-derived CDR1 and CDR2 are LNHDA and SQIVND (reference sequence). Trimming left V 4 bases short and J 0 bases short, with 10 bases between. Here the CDR3 reads CASSSIQGSNQPQHF. The CDR3 region has the DNA TGTGCCAGTAGTAGCATACAGGGTAGCAATCAGCCCCAGCATTTT. The whole variable domain, filled in from reference TRBV19 and TRBJ1-5, reads DGGITQSPKYLFRKEGQNVTLSCEQNLNHDAMYWYRQDPGQGLRLIYYSQIVNDFQKGDIAEGYSVSREKKESFPLTVTSAQKNPTAFYLCASSSIQGSNQPQHFGDGTRLSIL.

This sequence joins TRBV7-2 and TRBJ1-1; D is perhaps TRBD1 (6 bases). Germline lookup yields CDR1 SGHTA and CDR2 FQGNSA. The CDR3 is 16 amino acids. Trimming pared 1 base from V and 7 bases from J, leaving 19 bases between. The CDR3 loop is CASSLDLGVGAIEAFF. The DNA of the CDR3 is TGTGCCAGCAGCTTAGATTTGGGAGTGGGGGCAATTGAAGCTTTCTTT.

The V and J genes are TRBV9 and TRBJ1-2; TRBD1 matches 10 bases. The germline CDR1 and CDR2 sequences are SGDLS and YYNGEE. This CDR3 comprises 17 residues. J gave up 1 base and V 4 bases, and 10 bases lay outside the gene matches. CDR3 protein: CASSPEWGDRGNYGYTF. The CDR3 DNA sequence: TGTGCCAGCAGCCCCGAGTGGGGGGACAGGGGTAACTATGGCTACACCTTC.

CDR3 residues: CASSLGQANEKLFF. In DNA form, the CDR3 reads TGTGCCAGCAGCTTGGGACAGGCTAATGAAAAACTGTTTTTT. V is TRBV11-2 and J is TRBJ1-4, with 8 bases that match TRBD1. CDR3 length equals 14 residues. Germline V gene data show CDR1 as SGHAT and CDR2 as FQNNGV. V dropped 3 bases and J dropped 3; count of bases not matched to a gene: 0.